This TCR beta chain comes out of a study of blood T cell repertoires in COVID-19. Study background: Whether acute or convalescent, the COVID-19 samples came from the United States, Italy and Spain.

Germline V lookup: CDR1 SGDLS, CDR2 YYNGEE. The CDR3 runs to 15 residues. V dropped 3 bases and J dropped 0 bases, with 10 bases sitting between them. This clone was seen only a few times. How the authors handled the data: Researchers report that nucleated cell counts were estimated from reference gene primer amplification. Here immunoSEQ multiplex PCR was the method, and the copy in TCRdb shows in-frame clones only, minus some. The V and J calls and clone size come from that table; D and trimming were worked out from the DNA. The sample records about 70,000 clones, around four fifths being singletons.

The material sequenced was peripheral blood. This TCR was recovered from a woman aged 55-69 years with acute or convalescent COVID-19. The V gene is TRBV9, the J gene TRBJ1-3, with no clear D. CDR3 coding DNA: TGTGCCAGCAGCGAAAAAGCCATCTCTGGAAACACCATATATTTT. Amino acid sequence: CASSEKAISGNTIYF. Together with reference TRBV9 and TRBJ1-3, the CDR3 gives the full variable domain: DSGVTQTPKHLITATGQRVTLRCSPRSGDLSVYWYQQSLDQGLQFLIQYYNGEERAKGNILERFSAQQFPDLHSELNLSSLELGDSALYFCASSEKAISGNTIYFGEGSWLTVV.